The present T cell receptor beta chain was sequenced within a study of tumor and adjacent non-tumor tissue in lung cancer. About the study: Patients were aged about 30 to 76, nine to eleven men and about 5 women, stage I to III. Study findings and constraints: Patients with more diverse tumor TCRs had worse survival.

The library came from three nested PCR rounds adapted from ARM-PCR protocols. One entry per CDR3 protein results from TCRdb running MiXCR on the multiplex PCR reads. The sample gives 100,000 to 150,000 distinct CDR3 sequences, 66% of which show up once; roughly 13% is in the top ten. As for this clonotype: Antigen specificity is unknown. Its ends do not fully match the called genes, so a read error is possible.

Germline assignment: CDR1 MNHEY and CDR2 SVGEGT. The length of the CDR3 is 14 residues. RNA was extracted from bulk tissue without any cell sorting. The chain has TRBV6-2 or TRBV6-3 and TRBJ1-5; 8 nucleotides match TRBD1. Sequenced material: lung tumor tissue. The receptor's source is a young man with non-small cell lung cancer. The chain's CDR3 is CASSSGQVVQSQHF. The CDR3 nucleotides read TGTGCCAGCAGTTCGGGACAGGTCGTTCAGTCCCAGCATTTT.